This T cell receptor beta chain was documented in a study of radiotherapy plus CTLA-4 blockade in lung cancer. On the study more broadly: Patients showed objective responses in 18% of cases, and disease control was achieved by approximately 33%. Overall study results and limits: An expansion of tumor-derived TCR clones occurred in blood after radiotherapy plus ipilimumab. Interferon-beta, together with early blood T cell clone dynamics, reportedly best predicted response.

People whose metastatic non-small-cell lung cancer was chemo-refractory got focal radiation along with CTLA-4 blockade by ipilimumab. Method: immunoSEQ multiplex PCR; TCRdb's copy keeps in-frame clones and lacks some. The data hold tens of thousands of clones, with about 79% observed a single time. V lost 5 bases, J lost 2 bases, and 13 bases lay in between. Germline loops: CDR1 SGHVS, CDR2 FNYEAQ. This CDR3 region has 15 residues. Worth noting for this clone: Antigen: not known.

The source was peripheral blood, collected from a patient treated with radiotherapy plus ipilimumab. The chain recombines TRBV7-6 with TRBJ2-4, with D possibly TRBD2 on 6 matching bases. The receptor's source is a human donor with non-small cell lung cancer who had a partial response to radiotherapy plus ipilimumab. Some clones in this sample may be carry-over from other donors' samples. Written as DNA, the CDR3 is TGTGCCAGCAGCCCCAGGGCGGGGACCAAAAACATTCAGTACTTC. Protein product: CASSPRAGTKNIQYF.